Below, 11 T cell receptor beta chains from the same sample are listed, as sequenced in a study of blood T cell repertoires in COVID-19 (TCRdb year 2020). Library preparation employed the immunoSEQ multiplex PCR assay. This is the immuneACCESS table as TCRdb keeps it, with only in-frame sequences that have V and J called. A part of the clones is gone; compared with another copy, unresolved V genes explain less than half, and the rest is unexplained. Present in this sample are about 140,000 clones, around 73% of which were seen just once. The ten largest clones take up around 9.5% of the sample. Sequenced: peripheral blood. The origin of the receptors is a woman aged 45-59 years with active or convalescent COVID-19.

The DNA for the CDR3 is TGTGCCAGCAGCGTAACGGAGAGGCAGACCCAGTACTTC. It codes for CASSVTERQTQYF. The V and J genes are TRBV9 and TRBJ2-5; no firm D call. The germline V and J ends were trimmed by 1 base and 6 bases, with 10 bases remaining between them. This CDR3 region has 13 residues. Germline V gives CDR1 SGDLS, CDR2 YYNGEE.

The chain joins TRBV15 to TRBJ2-3; TRBD2 matches at 9 bases. V lost 6 bases and J lost 1; bases outside the gene matches: 14. The CDR3 is 18 residues long. Germline V lookup: CDR1 LNHNV, CDR2 YYDKDF (reference sequence). The CDR3 nucleotides are TGTGCCACCAGACGGCGGGGGGGCCTGGGGGGAGGCACAGATACGCAGTATTTT. Translating it yields CATRRRGGLGGGTDTQYF.

The chain couples TRBV24-1 to TRBJ2-7; 11 bases map to TRBD1. From germline, CDR1 is KGHDR and CDR2 SFDVKD. V gave up 2 bases and J gave up 7 bases; unmatched junction bases: 9. The CDR3 spans 16 residues. CDR3 in amino acids: CATSDSRTGGGGEQYF. CDR3 DNA sequence: TGTGCCACCAGTGATTCACGGACAGGGGGCGGAGGGGAGCAGTACTTC.

The V and J genes are TRBV27 and TRBJ1-4; the D gene is possibly TRBD1 (6 bases). V gave up 8 bases and J gave up 8 bases, with 15 bases separating them. Germline lookup yields CDR1 MNHEY and CDR2 SMNVEV (reference sequence). This CDR3 has 13 residues. The CDR3, as DNA: TGTGCCAGCGCGAACAGGGTCAGGGAAAAACTGTTTTTT. Its protein product is CASANRVREKLFF.

The chain joins TRBV20-1 to TRBJ2-1; 9 bases align to TRBD2. V was pared by 3 bases and J by 4 bases, with 7 bases of the junction left unmatched. The CDR3 is 15 residues long. Germline V gives CDR1 DFQATT, CDR2 SNEGSKA (reference sequence). The CDR3 DNA reads TGCAGTGCTAGTAGCGGGAGTCGGGCTTACAATGAGCAGTTCTTC. This encodes CSASSGSRAYNEQFF.

This clone was seen a single time. V gene TRBV7-2 combines with J gene TRBJ2-1; 9 bases are a match to TRBD2. The J segment lost 5 bases and the V segment lost 3 bases, leaving 2 bases of the junction unmatched. Germline assignment: CDR1 SGHTA and CDR2 FQGNSA. The CDR3 extends over 14 amino acids. The CDR3 DNA sequence: TGTGCCAGCAGCTTTGCGGGGGGGGACAATGAGCAGTTCTTC. It yields the protein CASSFAGGDNEQFF.

The genes are TRBV3-1 (or the pseudogene TRBV3-2) and TRBJ1-1; unclear D gene. Germline CDR1 reads LGHDT; CDR2 reads YNNKEL (reference sequence). The V end was cut by 1 base, the J end by 7 bases, with 10 bases between. The CDR3 totals 13 residues. CDR3 nucleotide sequence: TGTGCCAGCAGCCAAGGGGCCGAGTTTGAAGCTTTCTTT. This gives the protein CASSQGAEFEAFF.

In this sample, this clone turned up a few times. This chain joins TRBV30 and TRBJ2-3; 8 bases agree with TRBD1. Per the germline V gene, CDR1 is GTSNPN and CDR2 is SVGIG (reference sequence). After removal of 3 bases from V and 2 bases from J, the junction contained 4 bases not matched to a gene. This CDR3 has 14 residues. The CDR3 DNA reads as TGTGCCTGGAGGACAGGGGAAATCACAGATACGCAGTATTTT. It yields the protein CAWRTGEITDTQYF.

This clone was observed a few times. CDR3 sequence: CASSPDTYTIYF. CDR3 nucleotide sequence: TGTGCCAGCAGTCCGGACACTTACACCATATATTTT. The genes are TRBV6-6 and TRBJ1-3, with a possible D match to TRBD1 (5 bases). V dropped 5 bases and J dropped 8 bases, with 10 bases sitting between them. This CDR3 spans 12 amino acids. Per the germline V gene, CDR1 is MNHNY and CDR2 is SVGAGI (reference sequence).

This chain links TRBV4-3 with TRBJ1-4; 9 bases match TRBD1. Germline CDR1 reads LGHNA; CDR2 reads YSLEER. The CDR3 runs 16 residues. V gave up 3 bases and J gave up 1 base; unmatched junction bases: 3. The CDR3 sequence: CASSQTTGGTNEKLFF. DNA for the CDR3: TGCGCCAGCAGCCAGACGACAGGGGGAACTAATGAAAAACTGTTTTTT.

The table lists this clone with a few counts. The rearrangement links TRBV19 to TRBJ1-4; the match to TRBD1 covers 7 bases. Germline V lookup: CDR1 LNHDA, CDR2 SQIVND (reference sequence). V shed 3 bases, J shed 7 bases, and the junction held 17 bases outside the gene matches. This CDR3 has 18 residues. This CDR3 is CASSISRTGLELGEKLFF. The CDR3 DNA is TGTGCCAGTAGTATCTCCAGGACAGGTCTGGAGCTGGGTGAAAAACTGTTTTTT.